This TCR beta chain was obtained from a study of T-cell memory formation after mild COVID-19. TCRdb reprocessed the 5' RACE reads via MiXCR and lists one record per CDR3 protein. This sample has under 250,000 distinct CDR3 sequences; about 10% occur once, and the top ten carry approximately 3%. Germline V gene sequence: CDR1 MGHRA, CDR2 YSYEKL. V was clipped by 4 bases and J by 7 bases; unmatched bases: 10. The CDR3 contains 15 residues. V and J are TRBV4-1 and TRBJ1-1; TRBD1 agrees at 9 bases. The specimen was PBMCs or a T cell subset sorted from them (not recorded which). The origin of this receptor is a man in his late teens or twenties who had mild COVID-19 (a few samples of this study predate the infection). Cell type and time point are not known. The CDR3 DNA follows: TGCGCCAGCAGCCTGACGGAGACAGGGGGGGGTGAAGCTTTCTTT. Translating it yields CASSLTETGGGEAFF.